The text below deals with one T cell receptor beta chain. Its antigen is unknown. Sorting yielded triplicates of a few hundred thousand cells for each CD8+ T cell subset. Carrying UMI labels, the TRB cDNA libraries were prepared through 5' RACE. From its re-call of the 5' RACE reads, TCRdb lists each CDR3 protein once, without DNA. The sample table includes around 130,000 distinct CDR3 sequences. The sample belongs to a study of CXCR3-negative and CXCR3-positive naive CD8 T cells. The CDR3 spans 16 residues. Germline CDR1 MNHNY, CDR2 SVGAGI (reference sequence). The study's findings and limits: Naive subsets expressed similar surface CD5; TRB CDR3 features served to infer TCR strength. A higher hydrophobicity marked the TRB CDR3s of CXCR3-positive naive cells versus CXCR3-negative naive cells.

This clonotype was sampled from a human donor in good health. Some clones in this sample may be carry-over from other donors' samples. The sequenced sample was naive CXCR3+ CD8+ T cells from blood. Subset defined: CD45RO-CCR7+CD27+CD95- naive CD8+ T cells expressing CXCR3 (TNR3+). The rearrangement joins TRBV6-6 to TRBJ2-1; TCRdb returns TRBD1, unconfirmable since there is no DNA. CDR3 sequence reads: CASSYSLGHTYNEQFF.